This TCR beta chain was captured by sequencing in a study of PD-1 blockade in classical Hodgkin lymphoma. Looking at the study overall: A 3 mg/kg intravenous dose of nivolumab was received by patients every 2 weeks. Findings of the study overall: At C4D1, TCR diversity had climbed significantly for CD4+ cells, though not for CD8+ cells. Complete responders had baseline diversity similar to newly diagnosed patients.

Autologous stem cell transplantation was followed by relapse in every patient, and brentuximab vedotin exposure varied. With respect to this clone: No antigen is known for it.

The repertoire was sequenced with immunoSEQ multiplex PCR; TCRdb's copy has only in-frame clones and lacks some. The sample has about 30,000 clones, about four fifths seen once. This TCR derives from a human donor with classical Hodgkin lymphoma. The sequencing here drew on peripheral blood mononuclear cells (PBMCs), taken before the second cycle of nivolumab.

In DNA form, the CDR3 reads TGTGCCAGCAGCTTGACAGGGAACAATCAGCCCCAGCATTTT. Protein: CASSLTGNNQPQHF. This chain uses TRBV5-5 with TRBJ1-5, with D perhaps matching TRBD1 (6 bases). Trimming removed 1 base from V and 3 bases from J, with 8 bases in between. The CDR3 covers 14 residues. Per germline, CDR1 SGHKS and CDR2 YYEKEE (reference sequence).